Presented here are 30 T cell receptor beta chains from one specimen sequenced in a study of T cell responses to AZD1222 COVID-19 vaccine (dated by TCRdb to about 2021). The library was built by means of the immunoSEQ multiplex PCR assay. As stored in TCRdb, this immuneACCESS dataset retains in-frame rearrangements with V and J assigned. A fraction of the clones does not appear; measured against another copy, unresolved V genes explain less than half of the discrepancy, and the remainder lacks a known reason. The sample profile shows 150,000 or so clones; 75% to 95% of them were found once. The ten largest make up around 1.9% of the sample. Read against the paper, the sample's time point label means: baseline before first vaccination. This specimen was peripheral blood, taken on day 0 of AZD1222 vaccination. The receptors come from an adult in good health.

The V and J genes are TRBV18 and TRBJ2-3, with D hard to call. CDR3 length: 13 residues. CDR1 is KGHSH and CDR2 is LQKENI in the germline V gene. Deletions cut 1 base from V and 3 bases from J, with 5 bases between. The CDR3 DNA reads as TGTGCCAGCTCACCACAAGGAACAGATACGCAGTATTTT. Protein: CASSPQGTDTQYF.

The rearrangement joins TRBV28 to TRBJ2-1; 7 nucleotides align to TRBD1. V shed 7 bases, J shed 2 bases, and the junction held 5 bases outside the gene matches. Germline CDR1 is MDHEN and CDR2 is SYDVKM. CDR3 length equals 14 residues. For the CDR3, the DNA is TGTGCCAGCACCGACAGGGATACCTACAATGAGCAGTTCTTC. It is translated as CASTDRDTYNEQFF.

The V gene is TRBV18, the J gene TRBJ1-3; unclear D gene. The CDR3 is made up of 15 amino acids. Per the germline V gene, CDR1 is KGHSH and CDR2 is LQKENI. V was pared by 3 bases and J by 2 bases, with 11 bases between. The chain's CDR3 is CASSPSIWAGNTIYF. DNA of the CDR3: TGTGCCAGCTCACCCTCGATTTGGGCTGGAAACACCATATATTTT.

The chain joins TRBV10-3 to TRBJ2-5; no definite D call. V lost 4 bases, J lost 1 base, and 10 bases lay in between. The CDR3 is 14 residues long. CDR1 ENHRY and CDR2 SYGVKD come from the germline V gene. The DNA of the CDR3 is TGTGCCATCAGTGCGAGTGACCGCCAAGAGACCCAGTACTTC. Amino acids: CAISASDRQETQYF.

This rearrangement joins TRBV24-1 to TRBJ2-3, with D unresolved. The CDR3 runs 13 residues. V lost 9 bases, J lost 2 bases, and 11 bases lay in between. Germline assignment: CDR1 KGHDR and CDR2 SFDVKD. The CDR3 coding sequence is TGTGCCACCGCGTATGGGATCACAGATACGCAGTATTTT. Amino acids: CATAYGITDTQYF.

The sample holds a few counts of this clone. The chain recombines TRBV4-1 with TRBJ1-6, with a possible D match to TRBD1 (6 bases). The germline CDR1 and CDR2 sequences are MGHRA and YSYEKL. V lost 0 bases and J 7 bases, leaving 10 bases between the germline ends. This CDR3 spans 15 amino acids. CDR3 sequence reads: CASSQEAGANSPLHF. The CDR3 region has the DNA TGCGCCAGCAGCCAAGAAGCGGGGGCGAATTCACCCCTCCACTTT.

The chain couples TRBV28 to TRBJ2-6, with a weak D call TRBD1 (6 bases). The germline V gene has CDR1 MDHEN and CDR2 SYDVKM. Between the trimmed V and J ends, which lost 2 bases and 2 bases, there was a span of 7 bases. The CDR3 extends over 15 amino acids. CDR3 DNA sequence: TGTGCCAGCAGTTTAGGGGGCCCTGGGGCCAACGTCCTGACTTTC. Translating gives CASSLGGPGANVLTF. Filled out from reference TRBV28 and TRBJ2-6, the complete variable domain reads DVKVTQSSRYLVKRTGEKVFLECVQDMDHENMFWYRQDPGLGLRLIYFSYDVKMKEKGDIPEGYSVSREKKERFSLILESASTNQTSMYLCASSLGGPGANVLTFGAGSRLTVL.

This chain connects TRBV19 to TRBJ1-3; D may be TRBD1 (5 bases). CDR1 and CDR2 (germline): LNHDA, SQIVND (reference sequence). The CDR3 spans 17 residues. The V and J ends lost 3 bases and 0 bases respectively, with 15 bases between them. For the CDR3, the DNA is TGTGCCAGTAGTATTGTCGGTCGGGGACTCTCTGGAAACACCATATATTTT. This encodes CASSIVGRGLSGNTIYF.

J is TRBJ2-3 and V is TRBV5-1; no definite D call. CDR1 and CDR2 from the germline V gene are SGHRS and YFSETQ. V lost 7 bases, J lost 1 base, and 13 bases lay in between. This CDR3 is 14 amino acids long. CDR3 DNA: TGCGCCAGCGGCCTCGGGCCCCGCACAGATACGCAGTATTTT. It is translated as CASGLGPRTDTQYF.

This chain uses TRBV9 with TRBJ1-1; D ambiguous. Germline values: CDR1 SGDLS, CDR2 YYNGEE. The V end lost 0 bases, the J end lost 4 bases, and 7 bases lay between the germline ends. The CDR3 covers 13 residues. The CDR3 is CASSVVTSTEAFF. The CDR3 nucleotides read TGTGCCAGCAGCGTAGTTACGAGCACTGAAGCTTTCTTT.

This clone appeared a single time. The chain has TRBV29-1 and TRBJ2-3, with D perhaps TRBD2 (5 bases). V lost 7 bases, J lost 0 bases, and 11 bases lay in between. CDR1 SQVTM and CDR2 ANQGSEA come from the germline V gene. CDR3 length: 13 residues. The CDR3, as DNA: TGCAGCGCCTCCTCGGGGAGCACAGATACGCAGTATTTT. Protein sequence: CSASSGSTDTQYF.

In DNA form, the CDR3 reads TGTGCCACCAGTGATGGGGGTGGTGGGATCACAGATACGCAGTATTTT. Its translation is CATSDGGGGITDTQYF. This chain joins TRBV24-1 and TRBJ2-3, with D possibly called TRBD1 or TRBD2 (5 bases each). Trimming stripped 3 bases from V and 2 bases from J, with 14 bases between. Germline V gene data show CDR1 as KGHDR and CDR2 as SFDVKD. The CDR3 sequence is 16 residues long.

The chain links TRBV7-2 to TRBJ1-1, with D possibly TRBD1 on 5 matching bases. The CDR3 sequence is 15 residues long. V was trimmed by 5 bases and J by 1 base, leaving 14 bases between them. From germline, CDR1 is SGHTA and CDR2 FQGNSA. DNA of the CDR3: TGTGCCAGCAGCCCCCTAAGCAGGGCGAACACTGAAGCTTTCTTT. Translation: CASSPLSRANTEAFF. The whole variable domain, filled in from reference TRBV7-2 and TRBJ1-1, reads GAGVSQSPSNKVTEKGKDVELRCDPISGHTALYWYRQSLGQGLEFLIYFQGNSAPDKSGLPSDRFSAERTGGSVSTLTIQRTQQEDSAVYLCASSPLSRANTEAFFGQGTRLTVV.

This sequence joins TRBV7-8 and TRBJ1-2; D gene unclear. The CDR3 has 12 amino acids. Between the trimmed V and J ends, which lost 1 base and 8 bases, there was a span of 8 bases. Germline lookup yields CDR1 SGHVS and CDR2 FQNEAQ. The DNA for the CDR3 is TGTGCCAGCAGCTTAGGCCGGGAGGGCTACACCTTC. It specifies CASSLGREGYTF. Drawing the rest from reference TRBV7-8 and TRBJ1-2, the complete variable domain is GAGVSQSPRYKVAKRGQDVALRCDPISGHVSLFWYQQALGQGPEFLTYFQNEAQLDKSGLPSDRFFAERPEGSVSTLKIQRTQQEDSAVYLCASSLGREGYTFGSGTRLTVV.

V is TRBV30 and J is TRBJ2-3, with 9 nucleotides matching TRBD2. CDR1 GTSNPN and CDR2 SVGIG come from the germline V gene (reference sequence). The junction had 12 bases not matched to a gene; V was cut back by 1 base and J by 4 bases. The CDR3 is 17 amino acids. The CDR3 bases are TGTGCCTGGAGTGGCCGGGGGACTAGCCGGAGAGCAGATACGCAGTATTTT. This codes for CAWSGRGTSRRADTQYF.

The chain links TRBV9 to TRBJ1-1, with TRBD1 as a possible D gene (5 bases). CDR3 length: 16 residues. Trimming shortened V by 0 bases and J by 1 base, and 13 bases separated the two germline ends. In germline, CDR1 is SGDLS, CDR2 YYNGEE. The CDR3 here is CASSVAVGTSNTEAFF. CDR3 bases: TGTGCCAGCAGCGTAGCTGTTGGGACCTCGAACACTGAAGCTTTCTTT.

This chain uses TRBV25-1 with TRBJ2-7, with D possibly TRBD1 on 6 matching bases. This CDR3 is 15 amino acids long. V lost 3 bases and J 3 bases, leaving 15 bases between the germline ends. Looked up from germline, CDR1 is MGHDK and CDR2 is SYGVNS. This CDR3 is CASSDPGAGDYEQYF. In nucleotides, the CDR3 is TGTGCCAGCAGTGACCCTGGGGCAGGGGACTACGAGCAGTACTTC.

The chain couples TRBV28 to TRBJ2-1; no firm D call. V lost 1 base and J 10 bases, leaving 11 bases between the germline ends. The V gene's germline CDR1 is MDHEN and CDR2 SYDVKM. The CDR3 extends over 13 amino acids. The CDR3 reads CASSLSIIDEQFF. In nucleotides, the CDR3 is TGTGCCAGCAGTTTATCTATTATAGACGAGCAGTTCTTC. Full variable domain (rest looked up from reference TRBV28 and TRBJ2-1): DVKVTQSSRYLVKRTGEKVFLECVQDMDHENMFWYRQDPGLGLRLIYFSYDVKMKEKGDIPEGYSVSREKKERFSLILESASTNQTSMYLCASSLSIIDEQFFGPGTRLTVL.

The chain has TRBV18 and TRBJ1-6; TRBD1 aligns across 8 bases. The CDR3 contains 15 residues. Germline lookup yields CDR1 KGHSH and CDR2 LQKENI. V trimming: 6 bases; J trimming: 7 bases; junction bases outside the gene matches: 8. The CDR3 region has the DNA TGTGCCAGCTCTCCAGGGGGCAAGGGGAATTCACCCCTCCACTTT. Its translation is CASSPGGKGNSPLHF.

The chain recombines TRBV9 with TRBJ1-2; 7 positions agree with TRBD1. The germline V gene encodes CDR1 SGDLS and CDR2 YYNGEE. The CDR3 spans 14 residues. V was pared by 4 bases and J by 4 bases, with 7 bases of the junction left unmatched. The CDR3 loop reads CASSRETGVYGYTF. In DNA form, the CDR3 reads TGTGCCAGCAGCCGGGAAACAGGGGTCTATGGCTACACCTTC.

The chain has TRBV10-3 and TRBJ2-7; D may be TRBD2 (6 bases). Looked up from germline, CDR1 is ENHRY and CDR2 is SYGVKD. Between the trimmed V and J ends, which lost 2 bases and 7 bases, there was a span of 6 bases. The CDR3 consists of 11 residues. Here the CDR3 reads CAISELAEQYF. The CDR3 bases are TGTGCCATCAGTGAGCTAGCGGAGCAGTACTTC.

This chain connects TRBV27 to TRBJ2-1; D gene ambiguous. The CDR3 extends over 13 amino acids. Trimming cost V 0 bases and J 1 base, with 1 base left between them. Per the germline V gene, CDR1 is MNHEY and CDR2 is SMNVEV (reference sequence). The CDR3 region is CASSLSSYNEQFF. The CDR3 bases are TGTGCCAGCAGTTTATCGTCCTACAATGAGCAGTTCTTC.

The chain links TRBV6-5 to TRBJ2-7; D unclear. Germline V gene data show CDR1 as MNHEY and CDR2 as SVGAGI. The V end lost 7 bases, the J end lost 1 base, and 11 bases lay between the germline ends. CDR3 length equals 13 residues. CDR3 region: CASKLVGSYEQYF. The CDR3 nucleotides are TGTGCCAGCAAGTTGGTGGGATCCTACGAGCAGTACTTC.

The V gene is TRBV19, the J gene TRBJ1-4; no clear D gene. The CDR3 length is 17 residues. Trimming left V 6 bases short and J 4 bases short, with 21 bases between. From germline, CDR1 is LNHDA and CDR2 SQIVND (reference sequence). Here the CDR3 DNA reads TGTGCCAGTAGCTCACCCATCGGGTGGGGAAATAATGAAAAACTGTTTTTT. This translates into CASSSPIGWGNNEKLFF.

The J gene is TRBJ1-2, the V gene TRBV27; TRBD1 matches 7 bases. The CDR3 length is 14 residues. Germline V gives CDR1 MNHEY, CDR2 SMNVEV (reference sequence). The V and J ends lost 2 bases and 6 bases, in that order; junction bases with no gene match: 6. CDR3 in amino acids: CASSLRKGTDGYTF. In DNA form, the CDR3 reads TGTGCCAGCAGTTTACGAAAGGGGACAGATGGCTACACCTTC.

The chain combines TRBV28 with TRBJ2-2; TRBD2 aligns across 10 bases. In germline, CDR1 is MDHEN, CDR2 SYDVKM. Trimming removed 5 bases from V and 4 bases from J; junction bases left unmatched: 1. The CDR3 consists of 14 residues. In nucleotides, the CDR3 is TGTGCCAGCAGTGGGACTAGCGTCACCGGGGAGCTGTTTTTT. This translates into CASSGTSVTGELFF.

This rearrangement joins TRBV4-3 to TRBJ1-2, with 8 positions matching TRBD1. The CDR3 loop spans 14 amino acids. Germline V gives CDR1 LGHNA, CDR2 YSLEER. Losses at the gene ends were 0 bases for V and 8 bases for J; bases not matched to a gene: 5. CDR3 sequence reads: CASSQDLTGEGYTF. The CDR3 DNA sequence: TGCGCCAGCAGCCAAGATTTGACAGGGGAAGGCTACACCTTC.

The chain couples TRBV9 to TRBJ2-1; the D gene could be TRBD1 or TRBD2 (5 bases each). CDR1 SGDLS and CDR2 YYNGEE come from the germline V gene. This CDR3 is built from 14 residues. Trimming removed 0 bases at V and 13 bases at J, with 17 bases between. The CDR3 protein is CASSVDSEWGTQFF. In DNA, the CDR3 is TGTGCCAGCAGCGTAGACTCCGAGTGGGGGACCCAGTTCTTC. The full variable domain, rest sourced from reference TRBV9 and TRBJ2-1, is DSGVTQTPKHLITATGQRVTLRCSPRSGDLSVYWYQQSLDQGLQFLIQYYNGEERAKGNILERFSAQQFPDLHSELNLSSLELGDSALYFCASSVDSEWGTQFFGPGTRLTVL.

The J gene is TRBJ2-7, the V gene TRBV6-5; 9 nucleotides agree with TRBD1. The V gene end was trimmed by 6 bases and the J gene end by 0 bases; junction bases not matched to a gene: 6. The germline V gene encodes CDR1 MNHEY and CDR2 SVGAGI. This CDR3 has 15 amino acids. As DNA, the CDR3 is TGTGCCAGCAGGGCCGGGACAGGGAGCTCCTACGAGCAGTACTTC. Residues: CASRAGTGSSYEQYF.

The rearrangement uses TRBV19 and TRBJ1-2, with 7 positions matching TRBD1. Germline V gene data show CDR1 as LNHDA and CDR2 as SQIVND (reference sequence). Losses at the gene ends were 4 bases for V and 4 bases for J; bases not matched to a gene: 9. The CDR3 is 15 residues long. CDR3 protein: CASSTLRGLTYGYTF. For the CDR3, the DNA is TGTGCCAGTAGTACCCTAAGGGGGCTTACCTATGGCTACACCTTC.